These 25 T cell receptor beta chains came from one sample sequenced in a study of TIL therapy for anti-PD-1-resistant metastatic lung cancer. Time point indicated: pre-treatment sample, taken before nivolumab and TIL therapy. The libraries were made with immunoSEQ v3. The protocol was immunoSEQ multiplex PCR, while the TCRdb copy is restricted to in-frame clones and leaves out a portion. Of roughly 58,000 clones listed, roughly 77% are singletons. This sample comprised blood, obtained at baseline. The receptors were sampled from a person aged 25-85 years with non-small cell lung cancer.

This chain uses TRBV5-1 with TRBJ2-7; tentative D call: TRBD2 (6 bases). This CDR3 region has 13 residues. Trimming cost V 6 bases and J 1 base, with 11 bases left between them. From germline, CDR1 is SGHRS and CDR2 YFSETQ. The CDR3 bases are TGCGCCAGCACCATTGGGGGGTCCTACGAGCAGTACTTC. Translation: CASTIGGSYEQYF.

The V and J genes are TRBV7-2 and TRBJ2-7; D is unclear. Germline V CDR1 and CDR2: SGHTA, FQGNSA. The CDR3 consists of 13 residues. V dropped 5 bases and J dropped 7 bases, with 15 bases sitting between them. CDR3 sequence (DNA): TGTGCCAGCAGCGCCGTTATACTGGGGGAGCAGTACTTC. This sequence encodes CASSAVILGEQYF.

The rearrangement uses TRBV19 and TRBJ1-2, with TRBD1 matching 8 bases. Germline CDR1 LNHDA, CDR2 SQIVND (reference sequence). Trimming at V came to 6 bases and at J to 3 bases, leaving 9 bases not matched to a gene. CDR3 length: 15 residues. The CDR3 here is CASRTAGGGDYGYTF. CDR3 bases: TGTGCCAGTAGAACCGCAGGGGGCGGCGACTATGGCTACACCTTC.

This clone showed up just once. The CDR3 bases are TGTGCCAGCAGTTCCCCTACCACCGGGGAGCTGTTTTTT. Residues: CASSSPTTGELFF. The chain has TRBV12-3 or TRBV12-4 and TRBJ2-2; D uncertain. Deletions cut 4 bases from V and 4 bases from J, with 7 bases between. The CDR3 sequence is 13 residues long.

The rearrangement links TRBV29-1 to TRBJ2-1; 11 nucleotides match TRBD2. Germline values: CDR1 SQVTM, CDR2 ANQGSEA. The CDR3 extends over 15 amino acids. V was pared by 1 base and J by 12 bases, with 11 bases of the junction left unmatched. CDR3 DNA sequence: TGCAGCGTTGAAGGTCCGACTAGCGGGATTGTTTGGCAGTTCTTC. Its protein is CSVEGPTSGIVWQFF.

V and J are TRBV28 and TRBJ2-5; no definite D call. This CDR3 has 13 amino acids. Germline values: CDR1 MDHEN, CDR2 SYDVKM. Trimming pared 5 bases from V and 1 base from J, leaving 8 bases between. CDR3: CASSQVFQETQYF. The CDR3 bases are TGTGCCAGCAGTCAGGTCTTCCAAGAGACCCAGTACTTC.

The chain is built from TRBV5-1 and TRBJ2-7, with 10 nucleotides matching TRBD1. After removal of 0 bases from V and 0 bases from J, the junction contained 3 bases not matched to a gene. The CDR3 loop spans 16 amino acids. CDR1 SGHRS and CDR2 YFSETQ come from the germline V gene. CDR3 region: CASSLARTGGSYEQYF. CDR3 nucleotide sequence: TGCGCCAGCAGCTTGGCGCGGACAGGGGGCTCCTACGAGCAGTACTTC. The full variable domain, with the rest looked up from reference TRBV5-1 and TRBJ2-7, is KAGVTQTPRYLIKTRGQQVTLSCSPISGHRSVSWYQQTPGQGLQFLFEYFSETQRNKGNFPGRFSGRQFSNSRSEMNVSTLELGDSALYLCASSLARTGGSYEQYFGPGTRLTVT.

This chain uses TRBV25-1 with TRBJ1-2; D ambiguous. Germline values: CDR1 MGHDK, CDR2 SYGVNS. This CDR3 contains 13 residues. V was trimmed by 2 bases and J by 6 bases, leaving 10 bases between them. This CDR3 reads CASSEGNQDGYTF. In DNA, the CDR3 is TGTGCCAGCAGTGAAGGCAATCAGGATGGCTACACCTTC.

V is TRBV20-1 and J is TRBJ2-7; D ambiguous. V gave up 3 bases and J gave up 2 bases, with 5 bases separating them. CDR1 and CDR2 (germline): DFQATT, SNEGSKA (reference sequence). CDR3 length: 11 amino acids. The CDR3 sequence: CSASNTYEQYF. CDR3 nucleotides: TGCAGTGCTAGTAACACCTACGAGCAGTACTTC.

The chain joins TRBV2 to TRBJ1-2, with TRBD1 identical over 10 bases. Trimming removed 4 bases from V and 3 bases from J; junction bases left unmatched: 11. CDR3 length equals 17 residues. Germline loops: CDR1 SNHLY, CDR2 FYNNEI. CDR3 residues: CASSGGDRGLRDYGYTF. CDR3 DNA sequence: TGTGCCAGCAGTGGGGGTGACAGGGGGCTTCGGGACTATGGCTACACCTTC.

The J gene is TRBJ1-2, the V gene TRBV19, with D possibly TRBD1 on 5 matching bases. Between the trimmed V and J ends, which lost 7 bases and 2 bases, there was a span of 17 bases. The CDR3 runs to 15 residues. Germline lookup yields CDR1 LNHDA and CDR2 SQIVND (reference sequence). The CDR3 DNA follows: TGTGCCAGTACTCTTACCGGGACTTCCAACTATGGCTACACCTTC. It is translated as CASTLTGTSNYGYTF.

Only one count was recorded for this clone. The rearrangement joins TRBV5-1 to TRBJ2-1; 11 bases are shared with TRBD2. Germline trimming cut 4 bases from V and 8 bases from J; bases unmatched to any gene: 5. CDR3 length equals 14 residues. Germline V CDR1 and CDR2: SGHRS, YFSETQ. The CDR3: CASSHTSGRYEQFF. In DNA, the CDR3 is TGCGCCAGCAGCCACACTAGCGGGAGATATGAGCAGTTCTTC.

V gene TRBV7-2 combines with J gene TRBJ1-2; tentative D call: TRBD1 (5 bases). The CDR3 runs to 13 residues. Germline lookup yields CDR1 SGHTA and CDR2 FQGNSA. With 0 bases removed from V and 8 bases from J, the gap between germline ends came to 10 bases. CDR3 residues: CASSLARASGYTF. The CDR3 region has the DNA TGTGCCAGCAGCTTAGCCAGGGCCTCGGGCTACACCTTC.

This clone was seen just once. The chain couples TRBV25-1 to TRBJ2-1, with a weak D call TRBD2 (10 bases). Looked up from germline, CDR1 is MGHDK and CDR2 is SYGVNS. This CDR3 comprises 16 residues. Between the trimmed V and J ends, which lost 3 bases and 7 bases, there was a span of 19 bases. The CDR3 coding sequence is TGTGCCAGCAGTGATCGTACTAGCGGGACAGGGAATGAGCAGTTCTTC. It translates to CASSDRTSGTGNEQFF.

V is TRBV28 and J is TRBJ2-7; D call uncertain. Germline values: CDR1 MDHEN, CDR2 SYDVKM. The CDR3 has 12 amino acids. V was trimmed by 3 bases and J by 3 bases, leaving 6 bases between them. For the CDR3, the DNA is TGTGCCAGCAGTTTGGACGGCTACGAGCAGTACTTC. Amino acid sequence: CASSLDGYEQYF.

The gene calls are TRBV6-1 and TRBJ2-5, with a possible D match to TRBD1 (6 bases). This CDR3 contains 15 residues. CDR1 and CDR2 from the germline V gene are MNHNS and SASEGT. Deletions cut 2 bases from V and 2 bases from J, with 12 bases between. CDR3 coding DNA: TGTGCCAGCAGTGAAAACTTGGGACATCAAGAGACCCAGTACTTC. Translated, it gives CASSENLGHQETQYF.

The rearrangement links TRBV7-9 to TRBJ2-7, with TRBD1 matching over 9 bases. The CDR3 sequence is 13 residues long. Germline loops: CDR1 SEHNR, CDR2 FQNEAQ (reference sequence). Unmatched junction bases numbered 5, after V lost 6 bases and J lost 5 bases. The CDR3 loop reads CASSPQGADEQYF. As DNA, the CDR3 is TGTGCCAGCAGTCCACAGGGGGCGGACGAGCAGTACTTC. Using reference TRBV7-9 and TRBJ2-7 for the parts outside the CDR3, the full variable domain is DTGVSQNPRHKITKRGQNVTFRCDPISEHNRLYWYRQTLGQGPEFLTYFQNEAQLEKSRLLSDRFSAERPKGSFSTLEIQRTEQGDSAMYLCASSPQGADEQYFGPGTRLTVT.

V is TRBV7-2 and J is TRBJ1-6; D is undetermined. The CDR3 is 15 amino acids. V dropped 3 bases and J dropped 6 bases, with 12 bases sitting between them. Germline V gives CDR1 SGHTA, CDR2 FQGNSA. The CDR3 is CASSLGMEFNSPLHF. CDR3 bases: TGTGCCAGCAGCTTGGGTATGGAATTTAATTCACCCCTCCACTTT.

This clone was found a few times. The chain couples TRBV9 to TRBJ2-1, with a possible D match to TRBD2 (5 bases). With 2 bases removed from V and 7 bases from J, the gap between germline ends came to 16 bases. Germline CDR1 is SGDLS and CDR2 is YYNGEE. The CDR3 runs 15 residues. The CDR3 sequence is CASSVTTRTGNEQFF. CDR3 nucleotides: TGTGCCAGCAGCGTCACCACTCGAACGGGGAATGAGCAGTTCTTC.

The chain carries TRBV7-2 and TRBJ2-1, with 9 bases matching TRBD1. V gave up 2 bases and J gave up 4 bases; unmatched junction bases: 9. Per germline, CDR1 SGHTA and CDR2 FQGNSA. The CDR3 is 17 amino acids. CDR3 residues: CASSLTGGGTGYNEQFF. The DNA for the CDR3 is TGTGCCAGCAGCTTAACGGGGGGCGGGACAGGGTACAATGAGCAGTTCTTC. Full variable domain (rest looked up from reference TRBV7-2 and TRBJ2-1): GAGVSQSPSNKVTEKGKDVELRCDPISGHTALYWYRQSLGQGLEFLIYFQGNSAPDKSGLPSDRFSAERTGGSVSTLTIQRTQQEDSAVYLCASSLTGGGTGYNEQFFGPGTRLTVL.

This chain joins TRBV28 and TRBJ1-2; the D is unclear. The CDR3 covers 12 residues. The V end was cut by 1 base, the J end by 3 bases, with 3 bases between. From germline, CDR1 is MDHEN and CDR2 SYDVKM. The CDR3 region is CASSLSDYGYTF. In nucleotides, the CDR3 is TGTGCCAGCAGTTTATCAGACTATGGCTACACCTTC.

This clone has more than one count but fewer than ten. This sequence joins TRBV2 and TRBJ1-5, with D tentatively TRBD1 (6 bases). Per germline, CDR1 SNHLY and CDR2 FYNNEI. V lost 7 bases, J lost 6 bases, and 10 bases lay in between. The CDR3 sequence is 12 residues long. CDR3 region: CASNRASQPQHF. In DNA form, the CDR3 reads TGTGCCAGCAACAGGGCGAGTCAGCCCCAGCATTTT.

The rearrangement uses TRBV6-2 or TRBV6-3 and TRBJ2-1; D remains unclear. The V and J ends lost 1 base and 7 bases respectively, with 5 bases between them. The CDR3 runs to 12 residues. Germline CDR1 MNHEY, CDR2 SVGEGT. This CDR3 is CASSYFVNEQFF. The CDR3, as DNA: TGTGCCAGCAGTTACTTCGTTAATGAGCAGTTCTTC.

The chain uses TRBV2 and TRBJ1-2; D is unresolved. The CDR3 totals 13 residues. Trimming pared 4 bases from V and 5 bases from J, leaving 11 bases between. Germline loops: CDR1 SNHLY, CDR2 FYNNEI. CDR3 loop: CASSVRAGYGYTF. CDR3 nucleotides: TGTGCCAGCAGTGTAAGGGCAGGTTATGGCTACACCTTC.

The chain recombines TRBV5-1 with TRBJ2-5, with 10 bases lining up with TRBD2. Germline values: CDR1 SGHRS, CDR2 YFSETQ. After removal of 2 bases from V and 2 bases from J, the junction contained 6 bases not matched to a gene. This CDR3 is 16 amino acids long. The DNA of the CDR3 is TGCGCCAGCAGCTTAGCTGCGACTAGCGGGCAAGAGACCCAGTACTTC. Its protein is CASSLAATSGQETQYF.